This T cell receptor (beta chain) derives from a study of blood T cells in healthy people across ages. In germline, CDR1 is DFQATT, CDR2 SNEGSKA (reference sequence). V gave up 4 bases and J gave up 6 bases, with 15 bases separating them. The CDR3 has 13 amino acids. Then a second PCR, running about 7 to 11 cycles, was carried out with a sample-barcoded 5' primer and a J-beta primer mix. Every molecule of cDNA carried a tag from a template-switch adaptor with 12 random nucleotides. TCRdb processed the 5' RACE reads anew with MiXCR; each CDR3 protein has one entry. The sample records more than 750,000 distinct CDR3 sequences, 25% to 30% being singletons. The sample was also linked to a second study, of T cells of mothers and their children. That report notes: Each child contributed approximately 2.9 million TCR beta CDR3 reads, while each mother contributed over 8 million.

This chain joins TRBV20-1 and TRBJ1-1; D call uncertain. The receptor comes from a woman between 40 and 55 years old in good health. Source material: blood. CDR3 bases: TGCAGTGCTATGGTGTTCAATGACGCTGAAGCTTTCTTT. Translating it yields CSAMVFNDAEAFF.